Each of the 14 T cell receptor beta chains below was sequenced from the same sample in a study of cytomegalovirus exposure and HLA in healthy donors. Here immunoSEQ multiplex PCR was the method, and the copy in TCRdb shows in-frame clones only, minus some. This sample carries 210,000 or so clones, about 90% of them seen once, and the ten largest clones take 2.9%. Material for sequencing was PBMCs. The receptors here all came from a woman aged 18-35 years in good health and CMV-seronegative.

V is TRBV5-6 and J is TRBJ1-2, with D possibly matching TRBD1 (5 bases). This CDR3 comprises 14 residues. V gave up 3 bases and J gave up 7 bases, with 16 bases separating them. CDR1 and CDR2 from the germline V gene are SGHDT and YYEEEE. The DNA for the CDR3 is TGTGCCAGCAGCTGGACACTACCAATAAGTGGCTACACCTTC. It translates to CASSWTLPISGYTF.

The chain carries TRBV6-1 and TRBJ2-1, with a tentative D call TRBD1 (6 bases). The V end lost 3 bases, the J end lost 5 bases, and 14 bases lay between the germline ends. Germline V gene lookup returns CDR1 MNHNS and CDR2 SASEGT. The CDR3 extends over 15 amino acids. CDR3 amino acids: CASSEGHPRNNEQFF. CDR3 coding DNA: TGTGCCAGCAGTGAGGGACACCCCAGGAACAATGAGCAGTTCTTC.

The chain couples TRBV29-1 to TRBJ2-7; 9 positions match TRBD1. The CDR3 extends over 15 amino acids. Germline V gene data show CDR1 as SQVTM and CDR2 as ANQGSEA. With V trimmed by 4 bases and J by 2 bases, 9 bases remained unmatched. In DNA form, the CDR3 reads TGCAGCGTTGCCCGAAGGGACAGGGTCCCCTACGAGCAGTACTTC. Amino acid sequence: CSVARRDRVPYEQYF.

The CDR3 protein is CASSFELAGPYEQYF. CDR3 in DNA: TGTGCCAGCAGCTTCGAACTAGCGGGACCCTACGAGCAGTACTTC. The gene calls are TRBV5-4 and TRBJ2-7, with 10 bases aligning to TRBD2. The CDR3 is made up of 15 amino acids. Germline CDR1 and CDR2: SGHNT and YYREEE (reference sequence). Trimming removed 2 bases from V and 2 bases from J; junction bases left unmatched: 4. The variable domain in full, completed from reference TRBV5-4 and TRBJ2-7, reads ETGVTQSPTHLIKTRGQQVTLRCSSQSGHNTVSWYQQALGQGPQFIFQYYREEENGRGNFPPRFSGLQFPNYSSELNVNALELDDSALYLCASSFELAGPYEQYFGPGTRLTVT.

The CDR3 here is CASSFGETQYF. The CDR3 coding sequence is TGTGCCAGCAGCTTCGGGGAGACCCAGTACTTC. The rearrangement uses TRBV5-6 and TRBJ2-5; D is ambiguous. The ends were cut back, 2 bases at V and 5 bases at J, with 4 bases in the middle. The CDR3 sequence is 11 residues long. Germline CDR1 is SGHDT and CDR2 is YYEEEE.

This chain connects TRBV6-5 to TRBJ2-7, with 10 bases aligning to TRBD2. The CDR3 has 16 amino acids. The V segment lost 1 base and the J segment 2 bases; nucleotides outside the gene matches: 5. Germline CDR1 reads MNHEY; CDR2 reads SVGAGI. The CDR3 loop reads CASSYFSGRSTYEQYF. CDR3 nucleotide sequence: TGTGCCAGCAGTTACTTTAGCGGGAGGTCGACCTACGAGCAGTACTTC.

This chain uses TRBV27 with TRBJ2-1; tentatively, D is TRBD1 (5 bases). Trimming shortened V by 5 bases and J by 0 bases, and 17 bases separated the two germline ends. The CDR3 contains 17 residues. Per germline, CDR1 MNHEY and CDR2 SMNVEV (reference sequence). The CDR3 here is CASSPRSKGPSYNEQFF. The CDR3 DNA reads TGTGCCAGCAGTCCGAGAAGTAAGGGGCCCTCCTACAATGAGCAGTTCTTC.

The chain has TRBV4-1 and TRBJ2-5; D ambiguous. The V end was cut by 2 bases, the J end by 2 bases, with 9 bases between. The CDR3 is 14 residues long. The germline V gene encodes CDR1 MGHRA and CDR2 YSYEKL. The CDR3 reads CASSQSHSQETQYF. The CDR3 region has the DNA TGCGCCAGCAGCCAAAGTCACAGTCAAGAGACCCAGTACTTC.

The CDR3 DNA sequence: TGTGCCAGCAGCTTGGGACTAGCGGGGGGGGATACGCAGTATTTT. Translated: CASSLGLAGGDTQYF. The chain uses TRBV7-2 and TRBJ2-3, with 16 bases matching TRBD2. In germline, CDR1 is SGHTA, CDR2 FQGNSA. This CDR3 has 15 amino acids. With V trimmed by 3 bases and J by 6 bases, 0 bases remained unmatched. Filled out from reference TRBV7-2 and TRBJ2-3, the complete variable domain reads GAGVSQSPSNKVTEKGKDVELRCDPISGHTALYWYRQSLGQGLEFLIYFQGNSAPDKSGLPSDRFSAERTGGSVSTLTIQRTQQEDSAVYLCASSLGLAGGDTQYFGPGTRLTVL.

This CDR3 is CASSLRGVVETEAFF. CDR3 sequence (DNA): TGTGCCAGCAGCTTAAGGGGGGTGGTGGAGACTGAAGCTTTCTTT. The V gene is TRBV7-3, the J gene TRBJ1-1; possibly TRBD1 for D (5 bases). Germline assignment: CDR1 SGHTA and CDR2 FQGTGA. The CDR3 covers 15 residues. V lost 1 base, J lost 5 bases, and 14 bases lay in between.

V is TRBV18 and J is TRBJ2-1; no clear D gene. CDR1 is KGHSH and CDR2 is LQKENI in the germline V gene. V was trimmed by 0 bases and J by 9 bases, leaving 9 bases between them. This CDR3 is 13 amino acids long. Written as DNA, the CDR3 is TGTGCCAGCTCACCACCCCTGGTACTTGAGCAGTTCTTC. Translating it yields CASSPPLVLEQFF. The entire variable domain, with the rest obtained from reference TRBV18 and TRBJ2-1, is as follows: NAGVMQNPRHLVRRRGQEARLRCSPMKGHSHVYWYRQLPEEGLKFMVYLQKENIIDESGMPKERFSAEFPKEGPSILRIQQVVRGDSAAYFCASSPPLVLEQFFGPGTRLTVL.

This clone was detected only once. The gene calls are TRBV27 and TRBJ2-7; 9 positions match TRBD1. The ends lost 3 bases at V and 2 bases at J; junction bases unmatched: 5. CDR1 is MNHEY, CDR2 SMNVEV, per germline (reference sequence). The CDR3 contains 15 residues. The CDR3 reads CASSLRQGVTYEQYF. DNA for the CDR3: TGTGCCAGCAGTTTGAGACAGGGGGTCACCTACGAGCAGTACTTC.

The chain has TRBV6-5 and TRBJ2-7, with D maybe TRBD1 (5 bases). CDR1 is MNHEY and CDR2 is SVGAGI in the germline V gene. Trimming shortened V by 5 bases and J by 4 bases, and 12 bases separated the two germline ends. CDR3 length equals 13 residues. The CDR3: CASSLTAGYEQYF. As DNA, the CDR3 is TGTGCCAGCAGTCTGACAGCTGGATACGAGCAGTACTTC.

Here the CDR3 DNA reads TGCAGCATTCGACTAGCGGGAGGTTGGGAGCAGTACTTC. Amino acid sequence: CSIRLAGGWEQYF. The V and J genes are TRBV29-1 and TRBJ2-7, with 13 bases aligning to TRBD2. This CDR3 region has 13 residues. Germline lookup yields CDR1 SQVTM and CDR2 ANQGSEA. Trimming cost V 8 bases and J 7 bases; bases outside gene matches: 8.